This passage covers 7 T cell receptor beta chains from one sample sequenced in a study of Ad26.COV2.S vaccination and SARS-CoV-2 variants. Here immunoSEQ multiplex PCR was the method, and the copy in TCRdb shows in-frame clones only, minus some. The sample carries about 350,000 clones, about 85% recorded once. Treatment meaning: some 20 received Ad26.COV2.S at low or high dose, single or two shots; roughly 5 received placebo; per-sample allocation not given. The study sampled participants on day 63 after the first vaccine or placebo injection. The sequences come from peripheral blood, collected in a trial of Ad26.COV2.S vaccine versus placebo. The receptors originated from a person between 18 and 65 years old who received the Ad26.COV2.S COVID-19 vaccine or a placebo.

The CDR3 DNA sequence: TGTGCCAGCAGCAACCCTTACAGGGGGCGACAAGAGACCCAGTACTTC. Translated, it gives CASSNPYRGRQETQYF. This chain uses TRBV6-2 or TRBV6-3 with TRBJ2-5; 9 positions agree with TRBD1. Germline V gene lookup returns CDR1 MNHEY and CDR2 SVGEGT. The V segment lost 6 bases and the J segment 2 bases; nucleotides outside the gene matches: 10. CDR3 length equals 16 residues.

The V and J genes are TRBV10-2 and TRBJ2-2, with 11 positions matching TRBD2. The CDR3 consists of 16 residues. V shed 5 bases and J 4 bases; nucleotides not matched to a gene: 6. CDR1 is WSHSY, CDR2 SAAADI, per germline. The CDR3 DNA follows: TGCGCCAGCAGTCGACTAGCGGGGTCGACCACCGGGGAGCTGTTTTTT. It yields the protein CASSRLAGSTTGELFF.

Only a few counts were recorded for this clone. The rearrangement links TRBV23-1 to TRBJ1-2, with D possibly being TRBD1 (5 bases). TRBV23-1 is assigned to the ORF class and has an uncertain function. The V end was cut by 1 base, the J end by 5 bases, with 17 bases between. The CDR3 extends over 16 amino acids. CDR3 amino acids: CASSQFPLYAGYGYTF. In DNA form, the CDR3 reads TGCGCCAGCAGTCAATTCCCGCTCTATGCAGGGTATGGCTACACCTTC.

This rearrangement joins TRBV28 to TRBJ2-2; 8 bases align to TRBD2. Trimming cost V 6 bases and J 5 bases; bases outside gene matches: 23. The CDR3 contains 20 residues. The germline V gene has CDR1 MDHEN and CDR2 SYDVKM. The CDR3 sequence: CASRISGTLLSPRGTGELFF. The CDR3, as DNA: TGTGCCAGCAGGATTAGCGGGACCTTACTTTCACCTCGGGGAACCGGGGAGCTGTTTTTT.

V gene TRBV18 combines with J gene TRBJ2-5, with 7 bases that match TRBD1. V shed 5 bases and J 2 bases; nucleotides not matched to a gene: 5. The germline V gene encodes CDR1 KGHSH and CDR2 LQKENI. This CDR3 has 14 amino acids. CDR3 protein: CASSMGQPQETQYF. For the CDR3, the DNA is TGTGCCAGCTCAATGGGACAGCCACAAGAGACCCAGTACTTC.

The rearrangement links TRBV10-3 to TRBJ2-3; 8 positions match TRBD2. Per germline, CDR1 ENHRY and CDR2 SYGVKD. The CDR3 runs to 17 residues. Trimming at V came to 6 bases and at J to 2 bases, leaving 13 bases not matched to a gene. Here the CDR3 DNA reads TGTGCCATCAGCGCGGGTGATGGGCGGGGGGTCACAGATACGCAGTATTTT. Translated, it gives CAISAGDGRGVTDTQYF.

This clone was counted a single time. The chain has TRBV5-1 and TRBJ1-6, with 8 bases identical to TRBD1. CDR3 length: 15 residues. The germline V gene has CDR1 SGHRS and CDR2 YFSETQ. With 4 bases clipped from V and 5 bases from J, the junction kept 5 bases outside the gene matches. The CDR3, as DNA: TGCGCCAGCAGCCCTCAGGGGGCCGATAATTCACCCCTCCACTTT. It codes for CASSPQGADNSPLHF.